Presented here are 21 T cell receptor beta chains from one specimen sequenced in a study of OX40 agonist ivuxolimab in advanced cancers. Profiled with immunoSEQ multiplex PCR; TCRdb holds only in-frame clones, not every one. This sample has more than 20,000 clones, with around 83% found just once. The sequencing here drew on CD4+ or CD8+ T cells sorted from blood, taken in a trial of the OX40 agonist ivuxolimab. These TCRs come from an adult with an advanced solid tumor such as melanoma, head and neck, liver or kidney cancer.

This sequence joins TRBV7-6 and TRBJ2-3, with D tentatively TRBD2 (6 bases). V dropped 2 bases and J dropped 6 bases, with 12 bases sitting between them. This CDR3 contains 14 residues. Germline assignment: CDR1 SGHVS and CDR2 FNYEAQ. CDR3 protein: CASSLYTGEDTQYF. CDR3 nucleotide sequence: TGTGCCAGCAGCTTATATACGGGAGAGGATACGCAGTATTTT.

As DNA, the CDR3 is TGTGCCAGCAGCCTCCAGGGGCGGGAGTGGGGCACAGATACGCAGTATTTT. Its translation: CASSLQGREWGTDTQYF. This chain joins TRBV7-4 and TRBJ2-3, with a possible D match to TRBD2 (7 bases). Germline-derived CDR1 and CDR2 are SGHVT and SQSDAQ. The CDR3 spans 17 residues. The germline V and J ends were trimmed by 5 bases and 1 base, with 19 bases remaining between them.

The rearrangement links TRBV6-5 to TRBJ2-7; 7 bases are a match to TRBD2. The CDR3 is 14 residues long. V lost 5 bases to trimming and J lost 2 bases; unmatched junction nucleotides: 6. In germline, CDR1 is MNHEY, CDR2 SVGAGI. The CDR3 is CASSASGGTYEQYF. The CDR3 DNA sequence: TGTGCCAGCAGTGCCTCGGGAGGAACCTACGAGCAGTACTTC.

The chain recombines TRBV6-5 with TRBJ2-5; 7 bases map to TRBD2. This CDR3 region has 15 residues. The V gene end was trimmed by 6 bases and the J gene end by 7 bases; junction bases not matched to a gene: 14. In germline, CDR1 is MNHEY, CDR2 SVGAGI. CDR3 loop: CASSPFSAGVGTQYF. The CDR3 DNA is TGTGCCAGCAGCCCGTTTTCGGCGGGAGTAGGGACCCAGTACTTC.

This chain joins TRBV27 and TRBJ1-1; D gene unclear. Germline V gene lookup returns CDR1 MNHEY and CDR2 SMNVEV (reference sequence). Trimming took 2 bases from V and 7 from J, leaving 14 bases between them. This CDR3 is 14 amino acids long. The CDR3 DNA is TGTGCCAGCAGTTTAGCCCCATCAGGCGATGAAGCTTTCTTT. As protein: CASSLAPSGDEAFF.

The chain recombines TRBV4-2 with TRBJ2-3; no clear D. Germline assignment: CDR1 LGHNA and CDR2 YNFKEQ. V shed 9 bases and J shed 0 bases, with 10 bases lying between them. The CDR3 totals 13 residues. The CDR3 DNA reads TGTGCCAGTCGGCACACCAGCACAGATACGCAGTATTTT. Translated: CASRHTSTDTQYF.

V gene TRBV6-5 combines with J gene TRBJ2-7; 7 nucleotides match TRBD1. The germline gives CDR1 MNHEY, CDR2 SVGAGI. Unmatched junction bases numbered 2, after V lost 7 bases and J lost 5 bases. This CDR3 is built from 11 residues. The CDR3 nucleotides are TGTGCCAGCATAAGGGGGCACGAGCAGTACTTC. Protein sequence: CASIRGHEQYF.

The rearrangement uses TRBV5-6 and TRBJ2-7; TRBD2 might be the D (6 bases). V lost 1 base to trimming and J lost 6 bases, with 17 bases between them. The CDR3 is 15 residues long. Germline V gene lookup returns CDR1 SGHDT and CDR2 YYEEEE. The CDR3 sequence: CASSLPMEGPAEQYF. The DNA of the CDR3 is TGTGCCAGCAGCTTGCCCATGGAGGGGCCCGCCGAGCAGTACTTC.

The rearrangement joins TRBV5-4 to TRBJ2-7; TRBD1 matches at 9 bases. Per the germline V gene, CDR1 is SGHNT and CDR2 is YYREEE (reference sequence). The CDR3 extends over 13 amino acids. Germline trimming cut 10 bases from V and 5 bases from J; bases unmatched to any gene: 10. For the CDR3, the DNA is TGTGCCGGGGGCGGACAGGGGCTCAACGAGCAGTACTTC. As protein: CAGGGQGLNEQYF.

This clone was recorded only once. A far larger clone lies a single base away; this is likely a read error. This chain links TRBV4-2 with TRBJ1-1; D is possibly TRBD1 (5 bases). CDR3 length: 16 amino acids. The V end lost 0 bases, the J end lost 2 bases, and 13 bases lay between the germline ends. The germline CDR1 and CDR2 sequences are LGHNA and YNFKEQ. CDR3 nucleotide sequence: TGTGCCAGCAGCCAAGATAGGTACAGGCTAAACACTGAAGCTTTCTTT. It codes for CASSQDRYRLNTEAFF.

This chain links TRBV11-2 with TRBJ2-2; the D gene is possibly TRBD2 (5 bases). Germline loops: CDR1 SGHAT, CDR2 FQNNGV. The CDR3 has 15 residues. V shed 8 bases and J shed 1 base, with 14 bases lying between them. The CDR3 spells CASSSAERNTGELFF. The CDR3 nucleotides read TGTGCCAGCTCCTCAGCGGAGCGGAACACCGGGGAGCTGTTTTTT.

This clone was seen only once. V gene TRBV7-9 combines with J gene TRBJ2-1; D tentatively reads TRBD1 or TRBD2 (6 bases each). Germline-derived CDR1 and CDR2 are SEHNR and FQNEAQ (reference sequence). CDR3 size: 15 residues. Trimming took off 5 bases at V and 5 bases at J, with 16 bases between the two ends. CDR3: CASSPDAGHHNEQFF. CDR3 nucleotides: TGTGCCAGCAGCCCCGACGCGGGACATCACAATGAGCAGTTCTTC.

This clone has more than one count but fewer than ten. The chain uses TRBV9 and TRBJ2-7; TRBD2 agrees at 11 bases. The length of the CDR3 is 20 residues. Germline V gene lookup returns CDR1 SGDLS and CDR2 YYNGEE. V was clipped by 3 bases and J by 4 bases; unmatched bases: 21. The CDR3: CASSAGSGTSGDLKGYEQYF. The CDR3 DNA reads TGTGCCAGCAGCGCCGGTTCCGGGACTAGCGGAGACCTAAAAGGATACGAGCAGTACTTC.

The J gene is TRBJ2-1, the V gene TRBV7-9, with 11 positions matching TRBD2. Per germline, CDR1 SEHNR and CDR2 FQNEAQ (reference sequence). Germline trimming cut 5 bases from V and 12 bases from J; bases unmatched to any gene: 15. CDR3 size: 16 residues. Here the CDR3 reads CASSATSSGGLRGQFF. DNA for the CDR3: TGTGCCAGCAGCGCCACGTCTAGCGGGGGGCTCAGGGGGCAGTTCTTC.

The gene calls are TRBV4-1 and TRBJ2-3; D might be TRBD1 (6 bases). Germline CDR1 MGHRA, CDR2 YSYEKL. The V end lost 4 bases, the J end lost 6 bases, and 14 bases lay between the germline ends. The CDR3 spans 14 residues. The CDR3 region is CASSPGTSWDTQYF. CDR3 nucleotide sequence: TGCGCCAGCAGCCCTGGGACAAGTTGGGATACGCAGTATTTT.

The chain carries TRBV19 and TRBJ1-5; D remains unclear. CDR1 and CDR2 from the germline V gene are LNHDA and SQIVND (reference sequence). The CDR3 is made up of 17 amino acids. Trimming cost V 5 bases and J 11 bases, with 28 bases left between them. The CDR3: CASSHILSGVVRRAQHF. CDR3 coding DNA: TGTGCCAGTAGTCATATTCTTAGCGGGGTAGTAAGGAGGGCCCAGCATTTT.

The gene calls are TRBV5-1 and TRBJ2-7, with D unclear. V was shortened by 0 bases and J by 3 bases, with 7 bases between the two germline ends. There are 13 residues in the CDR3. Germline V gene lookup returns CDR1 SGHRS and CDR2 YFSETQ. Here the CDR3 reads CASSLVPDYEQYF. Written as DNA, the CDR3 is TGCGCCAGCAGCTTGGTGCCAGACTACGAGCAGTACTTC.

This chain uses TRBV30 with TRBJ1-1; possibly TRBD1 for D (5 bases). Between the trimmed V and J ends, which lost 4 bases and 5 bases, there was a span of 11 bases. Germline CDR1 is GTSNPN and CDR2 is SVGIG (reference sequence). This CDR3 is built from 12 residues. CDR3 coding DNA: TGTGCCTGGACCACAGGTCAAACTGAAGCTTTCTTT. It is translated as CAWTTGQTEAFF. The full variable domain, with the rest looked up from reference TRBV30 and TRBJ1-1, is SQTIHQWPATLVQPVGSPLSLECTVEGTSNPNLYWYRQAAGRGLQLLFYSVGIGQISSEVPQNLSASRPQDRQFILSSKKLLLSDSGFYLCAWTTGQTEAFFGQGTRLTVV.

The chain employs TRBV27 and TRBJ1-2, with 8 bases matching TRBD1. The CDR3 totals 15 residues. Germline assignment: CDR1 MNHEY and CDR2 SMNVEV (reference sequence). After removal of 4 bases from V and 5 bases from J, the junction contained 9 bases not matched to a gene. CDR3 residues: CASSSSPTGAYGYTF. CDR3 bases: TGTGCCAGCAGTTCCTCACCGACAGGGGCATATGGCTACACCTTC.

The rearrangement links TRBV28 to TRBJ2-3; no clear D gene. Trimming pared 7 bases from V and 0 bases from J, leaving 2 bases between. Germline assignment: CDR1 MDHEN and CDR2 SYDVKM. CDR3 length: 11 residues. For the CDR3, the DNA is TGTGCCAGCACTAGCACAGATACGCAGTATTTT. Its translation is CASTSTDTQYF.

This chain uses TRBV7-3 with TRBJ2-1; D might be TRBD1 (6 bases). This CDR3 has 12 residues. Trimming removed 4 bases at V and 9 bases at J, with 10 bases between. Germline lookup yields CDR1 SGHTA and CDR2 FQGTGA. CDR3 residues: CASSSQGGEQFF. DNA for the CDR3: TGTGCCAGCAGCTCACAAGGGGGTGAGCAGTTCTTC.